Listed below are T cell receptor beta chains from one sample, sequenced in a study of blood T cells in healthy people across ages. One entry per CDR3 protein, called by TCRdb with MiXCR from the 5' RACE reads. This repertoire shows 1.5 million to 2 million distinct CDR3 sequences, around 48% found once; its top ten account for approximately 2.1%. Sequencing was carried out using blood. Source of these receptors: a woman aged 35 to 49 in good health. The CDR3 runs from the conserved cysteine through the conserved F or W. A D gene is named only where the DNA matches it firmly. Some rows mark clone size as missing; the rest say once, few, many or name a class of expanded clone.

length: 20
V: TRBV7-9
size: few
D: TRBD2
J: TRBJ2-4
DNA: TGTGCCAGCAGCTCGAGTTCCGGGACTAGCGGAATCCTAGCCAAAAACATTCAGTACTTC
CDR3: CASSSSSGTSGILAKNIQYF

length: 14
V: TRBV27
size: once
D: -
J: TRBJ2-4
DNA: TGTGCCAGCAGTTTCGGAGGGGCCAAAAACTGTCAGTACTTC
CDR3: CASSFGGAKNCQYF

length: 14
V: TRBV29-1
size: few
D: -
J: TRBJ2-5
DNA: TGCAGCGTTGACTTACCCCCAGGGCAAGAGACCCAGTACTTC
CDR3: CSVDLPPGQETQYF

length: 16
V: TRBV20-1
size: -
D: TRBD2
J: TRBJ2-5
DNA: TGCAGTGCTCAATTAGCGGGGGGCCGGGGACAAGAGACCCAGTACTTC
CDR3: CSAQLAGGRGQETQYF

length: 14
V: TRBV29-1
size: few
D: TRBD2
J: TRBJ2-3
DNA: TGCAGCGGGGTAGCGGGAGCTAGCACAGATACGCAGTATTTT
CDR3: CSGVAGASTDTQYF

length: 17
V: TRBV5-1
size: -
D: TRBD1
J: TRBJ1-4
DNA: TGCGCCAGCAGCCCCCGGGACAGGGGGCCAACTAATGAAAAACTGTTTTTT
CDR3: CASSPRDRGPTNEKLFF

length: 14
V: TRBV6-2/TRBV6-3
size: -
D: TRBD1
J: TRBJ2-5
DNA: TGTGCCAGCACCCCCGGGACAGGTCGAGAGACCCAGTACTTC
CDR3: CASTPGTGRETQYF

length: 14
V: TRBV7-9
size: -
D: -
J: TRBJ2-1
DNA: TGTGCCAGCACCCTCCAACTATCATACAATGAGCAGTTCTTC
CDR3: CASTLQLSYNEQFF

length: 18
V: TRBV6-2/TRBV6-3
size: -
D: TRBD1
J: TRBJ2-2
DNA: TGTGCCAGCAGTTACCAACCGGGACAGCGAACGAACACCGGGGAGCTGTTTTTT
CDR3: CASSYQPGQRTNTGELFF

length: 17
V: TRBV29-1
size: -
D: -
J: TRBJ2-3
DNA: TGCAGCGTTGGGGGAACCTCAGGCACACCTAGCACAGATACGCAGTATTTT
CDR3: CSVGGTSGTPSTDTQYF